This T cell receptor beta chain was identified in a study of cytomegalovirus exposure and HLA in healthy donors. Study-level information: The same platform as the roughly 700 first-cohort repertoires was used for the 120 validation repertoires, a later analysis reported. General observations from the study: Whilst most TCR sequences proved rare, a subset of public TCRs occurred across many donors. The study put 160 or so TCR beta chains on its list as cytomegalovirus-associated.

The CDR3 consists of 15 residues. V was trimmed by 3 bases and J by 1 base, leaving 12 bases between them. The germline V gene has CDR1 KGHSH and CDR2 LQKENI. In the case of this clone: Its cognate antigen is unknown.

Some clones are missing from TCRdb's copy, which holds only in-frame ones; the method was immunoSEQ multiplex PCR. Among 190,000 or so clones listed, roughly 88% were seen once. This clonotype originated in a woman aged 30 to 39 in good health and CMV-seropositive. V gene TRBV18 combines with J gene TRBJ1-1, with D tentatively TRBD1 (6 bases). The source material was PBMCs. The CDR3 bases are TGTGCCAGCTCACCTAGGGGGGGCCAGAACACTGAAGCTTTCTTT. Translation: CASSPRGGQNTEAFF.